These T cell receptor beta chains were read from a single sample in a study of T cells in Graves' hyperthyroidism and ophthalmopathy. TCRdb processed the multiplex PCR reads anew with MiXCR; each CDR3 protein has one entry. The table lists approximately 640,000 distinct CDR3 sequences, about a sixth of them singletons. Material: blood. Source of these receptors: a woman younger than 45 with Graves' hyperthyroidism. CDR3s include the opening cysteine and the closing phenylalanine or tryptophan. A D gene is named only where the DNA matches it firmly. Clone size is stated in some rows and not others, as once, few, many or a class when expanded.

11 . TRBJ1-4 few TRBV19 TGTGCCAGTAGTATCGAGGAAAAACTGTTTTTT CASSIEEKLFF
15 . TRBJ2-3 . TRBV27 TGTGCCAGCAGTCCCCCCGCTGGAACGGCAGATACGCAGTATTTT CASSPPAGTADTQYF
16 . TRBJ2-7 . TRBV5-5 TGTGCCAGCAGCTCAAGAGGGAACAGCCTAGCCTACGAGCAGTACTTC CASSSRGNSLAYEQYF
15 TRBD1 TRBJ2-4 few TRBV3-1 TGTGCCAGCAGCCTCGGACAGGGAGGCAAAAACATTCAGTACTTC CASSLGQGGKNIQYF
15 . TRBJ1-6 . TRBV9 TGTGCCAGCAGCGCCCGGACAGATAGTAGTTCACCCCTCCACTTT CASSARTDSSSPLHF
12 . TRBJ1-1 . TRBV19 TGTGCCAGTAGTATTCGAGCCAATGAAGCTTTCTTT CASSIRANEAFF
15 . TRBJ1-1 many TRBV30 TGTGCCTGGAGTCCACAACCTGAAAGGGGGACTGAAGCTTTCTTT CAWSPQPERGTEAFF
16 . TRBJ1-5 . TRBV27 TGTGCCAGCAGTTTAAAGGGGGGTTTTGGCAATCAGCCCCAGCATTTT CASSLKGGFGNQPQHF
15 . TRBJ1-1 many TRBV11-3 TGTGCCAGCAGCTTAGGGGCCGCCTCGAACACTGAAGCTTTCTTT CASSLGAASNTEAFF
14 . TRBJ2-7 few TRBV9 TGTGCCAGCAGCGTAGGTGGGTTGGTCCACGAGCAGTACTTC CASSVGGLVHEQYF
13 TRBD1 TRBJ1-1 many TRBV12-3/TRBV12-4 TGTGCCACCCGTACAGGGGGGAACACTGAAGCTTTCTTT CATRTGGNTEAFF
15 . TRBJ1-2 few TRBV7-2 TGTGCCAGCAGCTTGGACTTCAGGGGCTCTTATGGCTACACCTTC CASSLDFRGSYGYTF
19 TRBD1 TRBJ1-3 . TRBV27 TGTGCCAGCAGTTTATGGGAACGGGACAGGGGAATCTCTGGAAACACCATATATTTT CASSLWERDRGISGNTIYF
15 TRBD2 TRBJ2-1 many TRBV12-3/TRBV12-4 TGTGCCAGCAGTCCGGGGCGGGAGTACTACAATGAGCAGTTCTTC CASSPGREYYNEQFF
12 . TRBJ2-1 many TRBV7-2 TGTGCCAGCAGCCAACAATACAATGAGCAGTTCTTC CASSQQYNEQFF
14 . TRBJ1-5 . TRBV11-2 TGTGCCAGCAGACCGGGACCCAGCAATCAGCCCCAGCATTTT CASRPGPSNQPQHF